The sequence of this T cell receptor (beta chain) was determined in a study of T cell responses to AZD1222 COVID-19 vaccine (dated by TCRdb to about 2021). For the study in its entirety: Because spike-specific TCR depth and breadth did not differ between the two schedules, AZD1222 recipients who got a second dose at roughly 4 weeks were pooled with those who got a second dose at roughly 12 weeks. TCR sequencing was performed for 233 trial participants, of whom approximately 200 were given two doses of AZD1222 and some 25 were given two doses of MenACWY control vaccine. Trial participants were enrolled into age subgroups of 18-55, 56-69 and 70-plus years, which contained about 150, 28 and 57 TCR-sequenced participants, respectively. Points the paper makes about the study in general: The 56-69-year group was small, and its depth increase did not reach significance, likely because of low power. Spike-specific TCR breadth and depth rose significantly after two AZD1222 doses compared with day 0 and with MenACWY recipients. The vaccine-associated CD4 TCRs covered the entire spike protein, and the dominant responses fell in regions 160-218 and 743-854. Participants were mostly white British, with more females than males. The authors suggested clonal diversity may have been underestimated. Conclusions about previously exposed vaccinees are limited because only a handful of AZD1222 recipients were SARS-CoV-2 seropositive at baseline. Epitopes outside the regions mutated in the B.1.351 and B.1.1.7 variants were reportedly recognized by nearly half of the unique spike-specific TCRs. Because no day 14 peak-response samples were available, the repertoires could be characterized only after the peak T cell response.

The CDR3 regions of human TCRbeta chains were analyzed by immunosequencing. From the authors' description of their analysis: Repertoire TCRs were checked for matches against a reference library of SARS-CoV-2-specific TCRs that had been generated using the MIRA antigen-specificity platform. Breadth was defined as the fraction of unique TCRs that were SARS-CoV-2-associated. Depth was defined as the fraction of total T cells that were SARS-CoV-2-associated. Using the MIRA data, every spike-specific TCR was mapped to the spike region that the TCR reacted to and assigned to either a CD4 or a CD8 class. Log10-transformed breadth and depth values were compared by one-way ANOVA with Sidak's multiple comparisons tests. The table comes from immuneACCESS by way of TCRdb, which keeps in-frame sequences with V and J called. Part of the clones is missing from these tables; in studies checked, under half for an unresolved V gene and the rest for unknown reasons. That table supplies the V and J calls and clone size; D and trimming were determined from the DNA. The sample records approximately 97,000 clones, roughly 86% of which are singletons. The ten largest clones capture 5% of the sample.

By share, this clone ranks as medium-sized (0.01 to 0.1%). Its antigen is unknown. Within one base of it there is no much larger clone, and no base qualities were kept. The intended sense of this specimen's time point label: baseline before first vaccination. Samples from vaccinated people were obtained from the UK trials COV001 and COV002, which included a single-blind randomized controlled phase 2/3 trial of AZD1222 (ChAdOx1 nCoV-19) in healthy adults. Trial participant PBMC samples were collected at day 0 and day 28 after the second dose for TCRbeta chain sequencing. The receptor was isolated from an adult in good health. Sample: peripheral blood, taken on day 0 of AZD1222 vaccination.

The DNA sequence is TGTGCCAGCGGGACAGGGGACCAAGAGACCCAGTACTTC. Translated, it gives CASGTGDQETQYF. The sequence links TRBV25-1 to TRBJ2-5, with 10 bases in between that match TRBD1. There are 13 amino acids in the CDR3, from cysteine to phenylalanine inclusive. CDR3 DNA is the only sequence kept; it has 39 bases, read in frame from the first base. Unmatched junction bases come to 0, with V trimmed by 8 bases and J by 0 bases. The germline V gene specifies MGHDK as CDR1 and SYGVNS as CDR2. The full variable domain, with segments outside the CDR3 supplied by the reference TRBV25-1 and TRBJ2-5 proteins, appears as EADIYQTPRYLVIGTGKKITLECSQTMGHDKMYWYQQDPGMELHLIHYSYGVNSTEKGDLSSESTVSRIRTEHFPLTLESARPSHTSQYLCASGTGDQETQYFGPGTRLLVL.